The rows below give T cell receptor beta chains drawn from one sample of a study of T cell responses to AZD1222 COVID-19 vaccine. The table came from immunoSEQ multiplex PCR; TCRdb's copy has only in-frame clones and leaves some out. The table has 190,000 or so clones, 90% to 95% seen once; the top ten hold around 1%. The sequenced sample was peripheral blood, obtained 28 days after the second AZD1222 dose. The receptors come from an adult who received the AZD1222 COVID-19 vaccine. The CDR3 runs from the conserved cysteine through the conserved F or W. The D gene is left open where the match is weak. The size of a clone is reported for some rows only, either as once, few or many, or as a class for expanded clones.

cdr3_aa,cdr3_nt,v_call,j_call,d_call,clone_size
CASSDWSEKLFF,TGTGCCAGCAGTGACTGGAGTGAAAAACTGTTTTTT,TRBV12-3/TRBV12-4,TRBJ1-4,.,.
CASRRLAGVPNSYEQYF,TGTGCCAGCAGACGACTAGCGGGGGTTCCGAATTCCTACGAGCAGTACTTC,TRBV6-6,TRBJ2-7,TRBD2,once
CASSHLRGANTGELFF,TGTGCCAGCAGCCATTTGCGGGGGGCGAACACCGGGGAGCTGTTTTTT,TRBV3-1/TRBV3-2,TRBJ2-2,TRBD2,.
CASSIRDRDWYGYTF,TGTGCCAGTAGTATCCGGGACAGGGATTGGTATGGCTACACCTTC,TRBV19,TRBJ1-2,TRBD1,.
CASSQESANEQFF,TGTGCCAGCAGCCAAGAGTCAGCAAATGAGCAGTTCTTC,TRBV14,TRBJ2-1,.,.
CASSLGDGNTEAFF,TGCGCCAGCAGCTTAGGTGATGGGAACACTGAAGCTTTCTTT,TRBV5-1,TRBJ1-1,.,.
CSVIYSGESHSRGYTF,TGCAGCGTGATCTACAGCGGCGAGTCGCACTCTCGGGGCTACACCTTC,TRBV29-1,TRBJ1-2,.,.
CATSDPGQFYGYTF,TGTGCCACCAGTGACCCCGGACAGTTCTATGGCTACACCTTC,TRBV24-1,TRBJ1-2,.,.
CASSLRQPLNSPLHF,TGTGCCAGCAGCTTACGACAGCCTCTCAATTCACCCCTCCACTTT,TRBV13,TRBJ1-6,.,.
CASSAKEWDIGNTIYF,TGTGCCAGCAGCGCCAAGGAGTGGGACATTGGAAACACCATATATTTT,TRBV9,TRBJ1-3,.,.
CASSVARGSTGELFF,TGTGCCAGCAGCGTAGCCAGGGGATCCACCGGGGAGCTGTTTTTT,TRBV9,TRBJ2-2,.,.
CASSRQGSLDEKLFF,TGCGCCAGCAGCCGACAGGGGTCACTTGATGAAAAACTGTTTTTT,TRBV5-1,TRBJ1-4,TRBD1,.
CASIPGPAGSSYEQYF,TGTGCCAGCATCCCAGGGCCAGCGGGGAGCTCCTACGAGCAGTACTTC,TRBV6-2/TRBV6-3,TRBJ2-7,TRBD2,.
CASSLTSGANTGELFF,TGTGCCAGCAGCTTAACGTCCGGAGCGAACACCGGGGAGCTGTTTTTT,TRBV7-3,TRBJ2-2,.,.
CASRLQGIAEAFF,TGTGCCAGCAGACTACAGGGAATAGCTGAAGCTTTCTTT,TRBV27,TRBJ1-1,.,.
CASSLAQPQHF,TGTGCCAGCAGTTTAGCTCAGCCCCAGCATTTT,TRBV12-3/TRBV12-4,TRBJ1-5,.,.
CASSYTGVQPQHF,TGTGCCAGCAGTTACACGGGTGTTCAGCCCCAGCATTTT,TRBV6-2/TRBV6-3,TRBJ1-5,.,.
CASSPFAGKNTEAFF,TGTGCCAGCAGCCCTTTTGCAGGGAAGAACACTGAAGCTTTCTTT,TRBV5-5,TRBJ1-1,.,.
CASSPMTGTVAEKLFF,TGTGCCAGCAGTCCGATGACCGGGACAGTCGCCGAAAAACTGTTTTTT,TRBV25-1,TRBJ1-4,TRBD1,once
CAISQQGAVYEQYF,TGTGCCATCAGTCAACAGGGGGCTGTATACGAGCAGTACTTC,TRBV10-3,TRBJ2-7,TRBD1,.
CASTYRTEAFF,TGTGCTAGTACCTATCGGACTGAAGCTTTCTTT,TRBV12-5,TRBJ1-1,.,.
CASSSGLFIGTQYF,TGTGCCAGCAGCTCCGGACTATTTATTGGTACGCAGTATTTT,TRBV7-6,TRBJ2-3,.,.
CASSLVLGGYEQYF,TGTGCCAGCAGTTTAGTTTTAGGGGGCTACGAGCAGTACTTC,TRBV28,TRBJ2-7,.,.
CASSYDRETYGYTF,TGTGCCAGCAGTTACGACAGGGAAACCTATGGCTACACCTTC,TRBV6-5,TRBJ1-2,TRBD1,once
CASSLGTENYGYTF,TGTGCCAGCTCACTCGGGACTGAGAACTATGGCTACACCTTC,TRBV18,TRBJ1-2,.,.
CASSSGQQETQYF,TGTGCCAGCAGTTCGGGACAGCAAGAGACCCAGTACTTC,TRBV28,TRBJ2-5,TRBD1,.
CASSEVSTTNEKLFF,TGTGCCAGCAGTGAGGTATCCACAACTAATGAAAAACTGTTTTTT,TRBV25-1,TRBJ1-4,.,once
CASSAGQGSNYGYTF,TGTGCCAGCAGCGCGGGACAGGGTTCCAACTATGGCTACACCTTC,TRBV5-4,TRBJ1-2,TRBD1,.
CATSRRPANYGYTF,TGTGCCACCAGCAGACGGCCAGCTAACTATGGCTACACCTTC,TRBV15,TRBJ1-2,.,.
CASSINTGELFF,TGTGCCAGCAGCATAAACACCGGGGAGCTGTTTTTT,TRBV12-3/TRBV12-4,TRBJ2-2,.,.
CASALTPNSPLHF,TGTGCCAGTGCCCTTACCCCGAATTCACCCCTCCACTTT,TRBV11-3,TRBJ1-6,.,.
CASSQERTSGGGELFF,TGTGCCAGCAGCCAAGAGCGGACTAGCGGGGGAGGGGAGCTGTTTTTT,TRBV3-1/TRBV3-2,TRBJ2-2,TRBD2,.
CASSFLAGGPGNEQFF,TGTGCCAGCAGCTTTTTAGCGGGGGGGCCGGGGAATGAGCAGTTCTTC,TRBV7-2,TRBJ2-1,TRBD2,.
CASNDRGVNTGELFF,TGTGCCAGCAACGACAGGGGGGTGAACACCGGGGAGCTGTTTTTT,TRBV6-5,TRBJ2-2,TRBD1,.
CASTTVHPWTTGELFF,TGCGCCAGCACCACCGTACACCCCTGGACCACCGGGGAGCTGTTTTTT,TRBV5-1,TRBJ2-2,.,.
CASSPRGYSGTEAFF,TGTGCCAGCAGCCCCAGGGGGTACAGTGGCACTGAAGCTTTCTTT,TRBV7-2,TRBJ1-1,TRBD1,.
CASSAGLGEAFF,TGTGCCAGCAGTGCGGGGTTAGGTGAAGCTTTCTTT,TRBV25-1,TRBJ1-1,.,.
CASTQGTAGGYGYTF,TGCGCCAGCACCCAAGGGACAGCCGGGGGTTATGGCTACACCTTC,TRBV5-1,TRBJ1-2,TRBD1,.
CASSHVIQATNEKLFF,TGCGCCAGCAGCCACGTAATACAAGCAACTAATGAAAAACTGTTTTTT,TRBV5-1,TRBJ1-4,.,.
CASSYPQGEGSEAFF,TGTGCCAGCAGTTACCCGCAAGGGGAGGGATCTGAAGCTTTCTTT,TRBV6-5,TRBJ1-1,.,.
CASSLGLAGGSYNEQFF,TGTGCCAGCAGTCTGGGACTAGCGGGGGGATCCTACAATGAGCAGTTCTTC,TRBV27,TRBJ2-1,TRBD2,.
CSVVYRGNTQYF,TGCAGCGTTGTTTATCGGGGGAATACGCAGTATTTT,TRBV29-1,TRBJ2-3,.,.
CASRLPGTADTGELFF,TGCGCCAGCAGGCTACCCGGGACTGCTGACACCGGGGAGCTGTTTTTT,TRBV5-1,TRBJ2-2,.,.
CASRQDGSNQPQHF,TGTGCCAGCAGACAAGACGGTAGCAATCAGCCCCAGCATTTT,TRBV6-5,TRBJ1-5,.,.
CASSGGVIAFF,TGTGCCAGCAGCGGCGGAGTTATAGCTTTCTTT,TRBV7-9,TRBJ1-1,.,.
CASGGLVGPETQYF,TGCGCCAGCGGGGGACTAGTAGGTCCGGAGACCCAGTACTTC,TRBV10-2,TRBJ2-5,TRBD2,once
CASSSRWTGLGRSNTEAFF,TGTGCCAGCAGCTCAAGATGGACAGGGCTGGGGCGTTCGAACACTGAAGCTTTCTTT,TRBV5-6,TRBJ1-1,TRBD1,.
CASSFRGASTDTQYF,TGTGCCAGCAGCTTCCGGGGGGCGAGCACAGATACGCAGTATTTT,TRBV5-5,TRBJ2-3,.,.
CASSQAGGLHNSPLHF,TGTGCCAGCAGCCAAGCGGGGGGGCTACATAATTCACCCCTCCACTTT,TRBV3-1/TRBV3-2,TRBJ1-6,.,once
CASSPGQGSYGYTF,TGTGCCAGCAGTCCGGGACAGGGCTCCTATGGCTACACCTTC,TRBV6-5,TRBJ1-2,TRBD1,.
CASSLAGGNQPQHF,TGTGCCAGCAGCTTAGCGGGGGGCAATCAGCCCCAGCATTTT,TRBV11-2,TRBJ1-5,.,few
CASSVGAGTGGAGGSPLHF,TGTGCCAGCAGCGTAGGAGCGGGGACAGGGGGCGCGGGAGGTTCACCCCTCCACTTT,TRBV9,TRBJ1-6,TRBD1,.
CASSPLGTAGYGYTF,TGTGCCAGCAGTCCCCTAGGGACAGCGGGCTATGGCTACACCTTC,TRBV7-9,TRBJ1-2,TRBD1,.
CASRERQGHQPQHF,TGTGCCAGCCGGGAAAGACAGGGACATCAGCCCCAGCATTTT,TRBV6-5,TRBJ1-5,TRBD1,.
CASSLEGQRYNEQFF,TGCGCCAGCAGCTTGGAGGGACAGCGCTACAATGAGCAGTTCTTC,TRBV5-1,TRBJ2-1,TRBD1,.
CASSQAGGDEKLFF,TGTGCCAGCAGCCAAGCAGGGGGCGATGAAAAACTGTTTTTT,TRBV4-2,TRBJ1-4,TRBD1,.
CASSPLVEAFF,TGTGCCAGCTCACCCCTCGTTGAAGCTTTCTTT,TRBV18,TRBJ1-1,.,.
CASSDPGRYGYTF,TGTGCCAGCAGTGACCCGGGGAGATATGGCTACACCTTC,TRBV6-4,TRBJ1-2,.,.